Listed below are T cell receptor beta chains from one sample, sequenced in a study of early T cells in non-severe SARS-CoV-2 infection. TCRdb re-called the 5' RACE reads with MiXCR, one entry per CDR3 protein. The sample shows under 70,000 distinct CDR3 sequences, roughly 12% of them seen only once. Specimen: whole blood. The source of these receptors is an adult who was a healthcare worker with PCR-confirmed SARS-CoV-2 infection or an uninfected control (not recorded which). CDR3s include the opening cysteine and the closing phenylalanine or tryptophan. The D gene is left open where the match is weak. Some rows mark clone size as missing; the rest say once, few, many or name a class of expanded clone.

clone_size | j_call | v_call | d_call | cdr3_nt | cdr3_aa
few | TRBJ2-5 | TRBV6-5 | NA | TGTGCCAGCAGTAGTGGAAGCGGGACCCAGTACTTC | CASSSGSGTQYF
NA | TRBJ2-3 | TRBV5-4 | TRBD2 | TGTGCCAGCAGTACTAGCGGGGGCCAGGGGACAGATACGCAGTATTTT | CASSTSGGQGTDTQYF
many | TRBJ2-7 | TRBV7-2 | NA | TGTGCCAGCAGCTTAGCGGGGGGCTCCTACGAGCAGTACTTC | CASSLAGGSYEQYF
few | TRBJ2-7 | TRBV11-2 | NA | TGTGCCAGCAGCTTGGGGCAGCTCTACGAGCAGTACTTC | CASSLGQLYEQYF
NA | TRBJ2-7 | TRBV5-6 | TRBD2 | TGTGCCAGCAGCGGCATAGCGGGGGGGCCAACCTACGAGCAGTACTTC | CASSGIAGGPTYEQYF
NA | TRBJ2-1 | TRBV9 | NA | TGTGCCAGCAGCGTAGGAGGGGTTGACAATGAGCAGTTCTTC | CASSVGGVDNEQFF
many | TRBJ2-2 | TRBV4-1 | NA | TGCGCCAGCAGCCAAGTCAGGTCCACCGGGGAGCTGTTTTTT | CASSQVRSTGELFF
once | TRBJ2-1 | TRBV12-3/TRBV12-4 | NA | TGTGCCAGCAGCCCACCGGGGGGCCCCTACAATGAGCAGTTCTTC | CASSPPGGPYNEQFF
NA | TRBJ2-7 | TRBV29-1 | NA | TGCAGCGTTGTCCCCATTGTGGCAGGGGCCTACGAGCAGTACTTC | CSVVPIVAGAYEQYF
many | TRBJ1-1 | TRBV7-2 | TRBD1 | TGTGCCAGCAGCTTATTAACAGGGGACATTGAAGCTTTCTTT | CASSLLTGDIEAFF
many | TRBJ2-3 | TRBV10-3 | TRBD1 | TGTGCCCTCAGCGGACAGGAGGGCACAGATACGCAGTATTTT | CALSGQEGTDTQYF
NA | TRBJ1-1 | TRBV5-1 | NA | TGCGCCAGCGCCCGGGACACTGAAGCTTTCTTT | CASARDTEAFF
NA | TRBJ2-2 | TRBV10-2 | NA | TGCGCCAGCAGAACACAGGGAGAGGGGGAGCTGTTTTTT | CASRTQGEGELFF
many | TRBJ1-1 | TRBV20-1 | NA | TGCAGTGTAACTGAAGCTTTCTTT | CSVTEAFF